The text below deals with one TCR beta chain. The entry originates in a study of blood T cell repertoires in COVID-19. Study-level background: PBMCs, B-cell-depleted T cells, or T cells provided the cDNA or gDNA that made up the material.

Germline lookup yields CDR1 LGHDT and CDR2 YNNKEL (reference sequence). The CDR3 length is 14 residues. Trimming took off 4 bases at V and 7 bases at J, with 16 bases between the two ends. Method: immunoSEQ multiplex PCR; TCRdb's copy keeps in-frame clones and lacks some. The repertoire has fewer than 150,000 clones, 70% to 90% of them found once; the top ten carry around 2.9%. This TCR derives from a man aged 50-60 years with acute or convalescent COVID-19. V usage is TRBV3-1 (or the pseudogene TRBV3-2) and J usage is TRBJ1-2, with D maybe TRBD1 (6 bases). Input material: peripheral blood. The CDR3 is CASSLSGQVFGYTF. The CDR3 nucleotides are TGTGCCAGCAGCCTGTCGGGACAAGTTTTTGGCTACACCTTC.